The 8 T cell receptor beta chains below were found in one sample sequenced in a study of human thymus T cells. From resections taken during corrective heart surgery, the thymus tissue was obtained. TCRdb's table, derived via immunoSEQ multiplex PCR, lists solely in-frame clones and lacks some. The sample has some 78,000 clones, roughly 97% seen once; the top ten hold 0.025% to 0.04%. Sequenced material: thymus tissue. The receptors here all came from a boy in the first two years of life with a congenital heart defect but otherwise immunologically healthy.

The CDR3: CASTLNRDRSPNEQFF. For the CDR3, the DNA is TGCGCCAGCACCCTAAACCGGGACAGAAGTCCCAATGAGCAGTTCTTC. The chain is built from TRBV10-2 and TRBJ2-1, with 7 nucleotides matching TRBD1. From germline, CDR1 is WSHSY and CDR2 SAAADI. The V segment lost 7 bases and the J segment 6 bases; nucleotides outside the gene matches: 15. The CDR3 is 16 residues long.

The chain links TRBV15 to TRBJ2-7, with 10 positions matching TRBD2. V gave up 3 bases and J gave up 6 bases; unmatched junction bases: 8. The CDR3 has 15 residues. Germline V gene lookup returns CDR1 LNHNV and CDR2 YYDKDF (reference sequence). CDR3 region: CATSSLSGGGGEQYF. CDR3 bases: TGTGCCACCAGCAGCTTAAGCGGGGGGGGAGGCGAGCAGTACTTC.

This clone has a single count. V usage is TRBV18 and J usage is TRBJ1-1, with 7 positions matching TRBD1. The CDR3 consists of 14 residues. Germline assignment: CDR1 KGHSH and CDR2 LQKENI. The trim removed 3 bases at V and 5 bases at J, leaving 6 bases unmatched. This CDR3 is CASSPGQKLTEAFF. The CDR3 DNA reads TGTGCCAGCTCACCGGGACAGAAGTTGACTGAAGCTTTCTTT.

This clone was observed once. The chain recombines TRBV5-6 with TRBJ2-7; TRBD1 matches at 7 bases. CDR1 and CDR2 (germline): SGHDT, YYEEEE. This CDR3 comprises 14 residues. V shed 4 bases and J 6 bases; nucleotides not matched to a gene: 10. The DNA for the CDR3 is TGTGCCAGCAGCCTTGACAGGGAAGTGGGCGAGCAGTACTTC. The encoded protein is CASSLDREVGEQYF.

V gene TRBV5-6 combines with J gene TRBJ1-3; maybe TRBD1 (5 bases). Between the trimmed V and J ends, which lost 6 bases and 2 bases, there was a span of 18 bases. Germline-derived CDR1 and CDR2 are SGHDT and YYEEEE. The CDR3 runs to 16 residues. CDR3 DNA sequence: TGTGCCAGCAACATTAACTTAGTGGGACCTGGAAACACCATATATTTT. This translates into CASNINLVGPGNTIYF.

The CDR3 reads CASSQVPRDREAYETQYF. The CDR3 DNA reads as TGCGCCAGCAGCCAAGTACCCCGGGACAGGGAGGCGTACGAGACCCAGTACTTC. The chain recombines TRBV4-3 with TRBJ2-5, with TRBD1 matching over 9 bases. This CDR3 is 18 amino acids long. CDR1 and CDR2 from the germline V gene are LGHNA and YSLEER. Trimming took 1 base from V and 5 from J; bases not matched to a gene: 14.

V and J are TRBV7-9 and TRBJ2-7; the D is unclear. Per the germline V gene, CDR1 is SEHNR and CDR2 is FQNEAQ (reference sequence). V gave up 1 base and J gave up 7 bases, with 17 bases separating them. This CDR3 has 15 residues. This CDR3 reads CASSLGRVRLKEQYF. CDR3 sequence (DNA): TGTGCCAGCAGCTTAGGTAGGGTTCGACTTAAGGAGCAGTACTTC.

This chain links TRBV10-1 with TRBJ2-7; TRBD2 matches at 11 bases. With V trimmed by 3 bases and J by 4 bases, 11 bases remained unmatched. This CDR3 comprises 17 residues. Germline values: CDR1 WNHNN, CDR2 SYGVQD (reference sequence). CDR3 in DNA: TGCGCCAGCAGTGACTTTCCTGTAGCGGGAGGGTCTTACGAGCAGTACTTC. Protein: CASSDFPVAGGSYEQYF.